This T cell receptor beta chain was found in a study of cytomegalovirus exposure and HLA in healthy donors. The CDR3 is made up of 16 amino acids. Germline CDR1 and CDR2: LNHDA and SQIVND (reference sequence). V gave up 6 bases and J gave up 0 bases, with 17 bases separating them. This PCR relied on a set of 60 Vbeta primers and 13 Jbeta primers. Using immunoSEQ multiplex PCR, the repertoire was profiled, and TCRdb retains in-frame clones only, with some absent. Here the sample table reports roughly 31,000 clones. Sample: PBMCs. The chain is built from TRBV19 and TRBJ1-1, with D possibly matching TRBD1 (5 bases). The sequence was collected from a young man in good health and CMV-seronegative. The CDR3 here is CASSYAKGLLNTEAFF. The CDR3 nucleotides read TGTGCCAGTAGCTATGCTAAGGGACTCCTGAACACTGAAGCTTTCTTT.